This T cell receptor (beta chain) emerged from a study of OX40 agonist ivuxolimab in advanced cancers. Study information: The patients' treatment was ivuxolimab, an agonistic anti-OX40 (CD134) antibody. Study findings and constraints: The study observed clonal expansion of CD4+ and CD8+ blood T cells by week 6 at 0.1 to 3.0 mg/kg. CD8+ T cells were the subset that, on average, had more expanded clones than CD4+. Compared with others, partial responders at 0.1-3.0 mg/kg displayed clonal expansion among the lowest.

About this clone: Its specificity is not known.

Clones were sequenced by immunoSEQ multiplex PCR, and TCRdb holds only the in-frame ones, with some missing. The sample records more than 65,000 clones, about 88% being singletons. Trimming removed 0 bases from V and 0 bases from J, with 6 bases in between. Germline CDR1 is SGHAT and CDR2 is FQNNGV. This CDR3 has 15 amino acids. The TCR originated in an adult with an advanced solid tumor such as melanoma, head and neck, liver or kidney cancer. J is TRBJ1-3 and V is TRBV11-2; D gene uncertain. Here the sequenced sample was CD4+ or CD8+ T cells sorted from blood, taken in a trial of the OX40 agonist ivuxolimab. CDR3 region: CASSLEGNSGNTIYF. In nucleotides, the CDR3 is TGTGCCAGCAGCTTAGAGGGAAACTCTGGAAACACCATATATTTT. Filled out from reference TRBV11-2 and TRBJ1-3, the complete variable domain reads EAGVAQSPRYKIIEKRQSVAFWCNPISGHATLYWYQQILGQGPKLLIQFQNNGVVDDSQLPKDRFSAERLKGVDSTLKIQPAKLEDSAVYLCASSLEGNSGNTIYFGEGSWLTVV.